The subject of this entry is one T cell receptor beta chain. Only in-frame clones appear in the TCRdb table, and some are missing; sequencing was by immunoSEQ multiplex PCR. The profile shows 80,000 to 100,000 clones, 75% to 85% of them singletons. CDR1 and CDR2 from the germline V gene are SEHNR and FQNEAQ (reference sequence). CDR3 size: 15 residues. The V gene end was trimmed by 5 bases and the J gene end by 3 bases; junction bases not matched to a gene: 8. The sample comes from a study of glioma-infiltrating T cells after dendritic cell vaccination. Sample: blood, taken before dendritic cell vaccination. The V and J genes are TRBV7-9 and TRBJ2-3, with TRBD2 identical over 7 bases. This TCR came from a human donor with glioblastoma. CDR3 in amino acids: CASSLMGGGTDTQYF. The CDR3 region has the DNA TGTGCCAGCAGCCTAATGGGGGGGGGAACAGATACGCAGTATTTT.